This T cell receptor (beta chain) appears in the sequencing data of a study of OX40 agonist ivuxolimab in advanced cancers. Study in general: Enrolled patients in dose escalation had cancers that were hepatocellular carcinoma, melanoma, renal cell or head and neck cancer. A mean age of roughly 66 years, range roughly 23 to 79, was recorded, and 80% to 90% were male.

Repertoires were generated with immunoSEQ multiplex PCR, while TCRdb's copy carries only in-frame clones and drops some. Of 90,000 to 120,000 clones in the sample, under 95% were seen once. CDR1 is LNHNV, CDR2 YYDKDF, per germline (reference sequence). The junction had 6 bases not matched to a gene; V was cut back by 2 bases and J by 3 bases. The CDR3 length is 15 residues. The starting material was CD4+ or CD8+ T cells sorted from blood, obtained in a trial of the OX40 agonist ivuxolimab. This clonotype was sampled from an adult with an advanced solid tumor such as melanoma, head and neck, liver or kidney cancer. The genes are TRBV15 and TRBJ2-5; 7 bases fit TRBD2. CDR3 loop: CATSRIGAGEETQYF. The CDR3 bases are TGTGCCACCAGCAGAATCGGGGCGGGGGAAGAGACCCAGTACTTC.